The entry below describes one T cell receptor (beta chain). Germline lookup yields CDR1 DFQATT and CDR2 SNEGSKA (reference sequence). The V end lost 3 bases, the J end lost 3 bases, and 18 bases lay between the germline ends. The CDR3 consists of 15 residues. The entry originates in a study of CD8 T cells in Susac syndrome. Reverse transcription of about 0.5 to 1 ug RNA used random hexamers. The authors amplified TCR beta CDR3 across 54 Vbeta and 13 Jbeta using immunoSEQ multiplex PCR. In TCRdb, the immunoSEQ multiplex PCR reads were re-called with MiXCR into one record per CDR3 protein. The sample includes about 190,000 distinct CDR3 sequences, around 95% seen only once; the top ten take roughly 0.093%.

The sequenced sample consisted of CD4+ T cells from PBMCs. This chain uses TRBV20-1 with TRBJ2-7; D may be TRBD1 (6 bases). This receptor was identified in a human donor with Susac syndrome. CDR3 DNA: TGCAGTGCTAGTTACGGCAGGGGTGGGATCTACGAGCAGTACTTC. It is translated as CSASYGRGGIYEQYF.